This T cell receptor beta chain was profiled in a study of blood T cell repertoires in COVID-19. Study information: Nucleic acid was either cDNA or gDNA, and it came from T cells, B-cell-depleted T cells, or PBMCs.

This clone showed up just once. This CDR3 region has 16 residues. With V trimmed by 4 bases and J by 0 bases, 4 bases remained unmatched. Germline CDR1 is SEHNR and CDR2 is FQNEAQ (reference sequence). In the original processing: It was from reference gene primer amplification that nucleated cell counts were estimated. The method was immunoSEQ multiplex PCR; TCRdb's version includes in-frame clones alone and lacks a portion of them. From that table come the V and J calls and clone size; the DNA was used to work out D and trimming. The table includes about 330,000 clones, roughly 82% detected once. V and J are TRBV7-9 and TRBJ2-5, with 11 bases identical to TRBD2. The source of this sequence is a woman between 50 and 59 years old with acute or convalescent COVID-19. The material sequenced was peripheral blood. The CDR3 region has the DNA TGTGCCAGCAGCTCACTAGCGGGAGTATACCAAGAGACCCAGTACTTC. The encoded protein is CASSSLAGVYQETQYF.